Below, 30 T cell receptor beta chains from the same sample are listed, as sequenced in a study of human T cells and chemical hapten exposure. TCRdb independently ran MiXCR on the RACE reads; one entry per CDR3 protein. The sample lists under 400,000 distinct CDR3 sequences; about 5.1% were seen once. Time point meaning: pre-sensitization, week 0. The treatment: therapeutic diphenylcyclopropenone sensitization with weekly scalp DPC. This specimen consisted of whole blood, obtained in connection with sensitization to the hapten diphenylcyclopropenone (DPC). The source is a woman aged 45-65 years with alopecia areata. Some clones in this sample may be carry-over from other donors' samples.

The V call is TRBV15, the J call TRBJ1-4; D is unclear. This CDR3 has 14 residues. V dropped 0 bases and J dropped 8 bases, with 10 bases sitting between them. Per the germline V gene, CDR1 is LNHNV and CDR2 is YYDKDF (reference sequence). CDR3 sequence reads: CATSRDRKAEKLFF. As DNA, the CDR3 is TGTGCCACCAGCAGAGATCGGAAGGCGGAAAAACTGTTTTTT.

The chain is built from TRBV21-1 and TRBJ2-4. TRBV21-1 is marked as a pseudogene. The CDR3 runs to 15 residues. The CDR3: CASSSPYLAKNIQYF. The CDR3 bases are TGTGCCAGCAGCAGCCCATATCTAGCCAAAAACATTCAGTACTTC.

The sample holds many counts of this clonotype. This rearrangement joins TRBV11-2 to TRBJ1-1, with 8 bases lining up with TRBD1. Trimming took 5 bases from V and 9 from J; bases not matched to a gene: 5. Germline-derived CDR1 and CDR2 are SGHAT and FQNNGV. The length of the CDR3 is 12 residues. CDR3 region: CASSPGTGKAFF. CDR3 bases: TGTGCCAGCAGCCCTGGGACAGGAAAAGCTTTCTTT. Full variable domain (outside the CDR3, taken from reference TRBV11-2 and TRBJ1-1): EAGVAQSPRYKIIEKRQSVAFWCNPISGHATLYWYQQILGQGPKLLIQFQNNGVVDDSQLPKDRFSAERLKGVDSTLKIQPAKLEDSAVYLCASSPGTGKAFFGQGTRLTVV.

J is TRBJ1-1 and V is TRBV7-9, with D unclear. The germline gives CDR1 SEHNR, CDR2 FQNEAQ (reference sequence). The V and J ends lost 0 bases and 11 bases respectively, with 13 bases between them. There are 13 residues in the CDR3. The CDR3 DNA sequence: TGTGCCAGCAGCTTAGCGAATTCCGGCGAGGCTTTCTTT. It specifies CASSLANSGEAFF.

This clonotype was seen only a few times. This chain uses TRBV19 with TRBJ2-6, with D hard to call. The germline V gene encodes CDR1 LNHDA and CDR2 SQIVND (reference sequence). CDR3 length equals 18 residues. Trimming cost V 1 base and J 2 bases, with 15 bases left between them. The CDR3 nucleotides read TGTGCCAGTAGTATAGCAACCAGTGGCCCTCCTGGGGCCAACGTCCTGACTTTC. It is translated as CASSIATSGPPGANVLTF.

This clonotype was recorded many times. One end of the junction varies from germline; a read error may be responsible. The CDR3 coding sequence is TGTGCCAGCAGCTTATTGTATGGCTACACCTTC. Amino acid sequence: CASSLLYGYTF. J is TRBJ1-2 and V is TRBV28; no definite D call. The CDR3 is 11 amino acids. CDR1 is MDHEN and CDR2 is SYDVKM in the germline V gene.

Here the CDR3 DNA reads TGTGCCAGCAGTTACTCGAAAGAGGGGCTACGCTCCTACAATGAGCAGTTCTTC. Protein product: CASSYSKEGLRSYNEQFF. V usage is TRBV6-2 or TRBV6-3 and J usage is TRBJ2-1; D possibly matches TRBD1 or TRBD2 (5 bases each). The germline gives CDR1 MNHEY, CDR2 SVGEGT. V lost 0 bases to trimming and J lost 0 bases, with 15 bases between them. CDR3 size: 18 residues.

This rearrangement joins TRBV7-6 to TRBJ2-7; 8 bases fit TRBD1. V dropped 1 base and J dropped 6; count of bases not matched to a gene: 2. This CDR3 has 13 residues. CDR1 SGHVS and CDR2 FNYEAQ come from the germline V gene. The CDR3: CASSLGQGREQYF. CDR3 sequence (DNA): TGTGCCAGCAGCTTAGGACAGGGGCGCGAGCAGTACTTC.

The gene calls are TRBV7-9 and TRBJ2-3; the match to TRBD2 covers 9 bases. The ends lost 0 bases at V and 4 bases at J; junction bases unmatched: 2. The CDR3 runs 15 residues. Per germline, CDR1 SEHNR and CDR2 FQNEAQ (reference sequence). The CDR3 loop is CASSLATSGPDTQYF. CDR3 nucleotide sequence: TGTGCCAGCAGCTTAGCGACTAGCGGCCCAGATACGCAGTATTTT.

This clonotype was counted many times. The chain has TRBV20-1 and TRBJ2-7; D tentatively fits TRBD1 or TRBD2 (5 bases each). The CDR3 has 14 residues. Germline V gene lookup returns CDR1 DFQATT and CDR2 SNEGSKA (reference sequence). Trimming took 7 bases from V and 4 from J, leaving 20 bases between them. The CDR3: CSDHPGPRGYEQYF. The DNA of the CDR3 is TGCAGTGACCACCCGGGACCCCGAGGATACGAGCAGTACTTC.

This clonotype was seen more than once but under ten times. This rearrangement joins TRBV5-1 to TRBJ1-6; D call uncertain. The CDR3 consists of 14 residues. Trimming shortened V by 0 bases and J by 5 bases, and 6 bases separated the two germline ends. Germline CDR1 and CDR2: SGHRS and YFSETQ. The DNA for the CDR3 is TGCGCCAGCAGCTTGGGGCCGAATAATTCACCCCTCCACTTT. Residues: CASSLGPNNSPLHF.

This clonotype was detected only a few times. V gene TRBV2 combines with J gene TRBJ1-6; 8 nucleotides match TRBD1. The CDR3 has 14 amino acids. Germline V CDR1 and CDR2: SNHLY, FYNNEI. With V trimmed by 8 bases and J by 6 bases, 6 bases remained unmatched. The CDR3 sequence is CASVPGQANSPLHF. In nucleotides, the CDR3 is TGTGCCAGCGTACCGGGACAGGCTAATTCACCCCTCCACTTT.

The sample holds many counts of this clonotype. J is TRBJ1-2 and V is TRBV29-1; possible D gene TRBD1, 5 bases. The CDR3 spans 15 residues. V dropped 1 base and J dropped 2 bases, with 14 bases sitting between them. From germline, CDR1 is SQVTM and CDR2 ANQGSEA. CDR3 sequence reads: CSVEGGITENYGYTF. In DNA form, the CDR3 reads TGCAGCGTTGAAGGGGGGATAACTGAGAACTATGGCTACACCTTC.

This clonotype was counted a few times. The J gene is TRBJ2-1, the V gene TRBV27; TRBD2 matches 10 bases. The CDR3 sequence is 15 residues long. After removal of 5 bases from V and 2 bases from J, the junction contained 3 bases not matched to a gene. Germline V gene sequence: CDR1 MNHEY, CDR2 SMNVEV (reference sequence). CDR3: CASSGSGRTYNEQFF. As DNA, the CDR3 is TGTGCCAGCAGTGGTAGCGGGAGGACCTACAATGAGCAGTTCTTC.

This clonotype appeared many times. The chain has TRBV2 and TRBJ2-2; D is possibly TRBD1 (6 bases). The germline gives CDR1 SNHLY, CDR2 FYNNEI. V lost 7 bases and J 7 bases, leaving 22 bases between the germline ends. The CDR3 is 16 residues long. The CDR3, as DNA: TGTGCCAGCACCCGGGGCGCCCAGGGGCGCGTCGGGGAGCTGTTTTTT. This encodes CASTRGAQGRVGELFF. Together with reference TRBV2 and TRBJ2-2, the CDR3 gives the full variable domain: EPEVTQTPSHQVTQMGQEVILRCVPISNHLYFYWYRQILGQKVEFLVSFYNNEISEKSEIFDDQFSVERPDGSNFTLKIRSTKLEDSAMYFCASTRGAQGRVGELFFGEGSRLTVL.

This clonotype was seen more than once but under ten times. V usage is TRBV6-1 and J usage is TRBJ1-2; 9 bases align to TRBD1. Per germline, CDR1 MNHNS and CDR2 SASEGT. J gave up 1 base and V 7 bases, and 10 bases lay outside the gene matches. There are 16 residues in the CDR3. The CDR3 protein is CASTQPRTGDNYGYTF. CDR3 DNA sequence: TGTGCCAGCACCCAACCCCGGACAGGGGATAACTATGGCTACACCTTC.

Many counts were recorded for this clonotype. The CDR3 reads CSATEFGRASGNTIYF. CDR3 DNA: TGCAGCGCCACCGAGTTCGGCAGGGCATCTGGAAACACCATATATTTT. The rearrangement joins TRBV29-1 to TRBJ1-3; D is perhaps TRBD1 (5 bases). Per germline, CDR1 SQVTM and CDR2 ANQGSEA. The CDR3 contains 16 residues. V lost 7 bases, J lost 1 base, and 20 bases lay in between.

The gene calls are TRBV7-8 and TRBJ2-3; TRBD2 aligns across 9 bases. The germline gives CDR1 SGHVS, CDR2 FQNEAQ. The V gene end was trimmed by 5 bases and the J gene end by 4 bases; junction bases not matched to a gene: 10. This CDR3 has 16 amino acids. CDR3 sequence: CASSPLAGGGADTQYF. In nucleotides, the CDR3 is TGTGCCAGCAGCCCTTTAGCGGGCGGGGGGGCAGATACGCAGTATTTT.

The chain uses TRBV6-2 or TRBV6-3 and TRBJ1-1, with a weak D call TRBD1 (6 bases). The V end lost 1 base, the J end lost 8 bases, and 20 bases lay between the germline ends. Germline V gene sequence: CDR1 MNHEY, CDR2 SVGEGT. CDR3 length: 16 residues. CDR3: CASSYYTQGNQHEAFF. CDR3 bases: TGTGCCAGCAGTTACTATACGCAGGGGAACCAGCACGAAGCTTTCTTT.

This clonotype was detected a few times. This rearrangement joins TRBV3-1 to TRBJ2-5; D is perhaps TRBD1 or TRBD2 (6 bases each). Per the germline V gene, CDR1 is LGHDT and CDR2 is YNNKEL (reference sequence). Trimming stripped 0 bases from V and 0 bases from J, with 11 bases between. The CDR3 has 16 amino acids. The CDR3 region has the DNA TGTGCCAGCAGCCAAGAGGGCGGGACACACCAAGAGACCCAGTACTTC. This codes for CASSQEGGTHQETQYF.

This clonotype has at least ten counts. The CDR3 coding sequence is TGTGCCAGCAGCATGGGACTAGCGGGGGCGTATACGCAGTATTTT. It encodes CASSMGLAGAYTQYF. This rearrangement joins TRBV5-6 to TRBJ2-3; 14 bases agree with TRBD2. Germline CDR1 and CDR2: SGHDT and YYEEEE. V dropped 4 bases and J dropped 7; count of bases not matched to a gene: 5. The CDR3 length is 15 residues.

This clonotype has at least ten counts. The rearrangement links TRBV29-1 to TRBJ2-5; 10 bases are shared with TRBD2. Germline V gene data show CDR1 as SQVTM and CDR2 as ANQGSEA. J was trimmed by 5 bases and V by 0 bases; bases with no gene match: 6. This CDR3 has 15 residues. The CDR3 sequence: CSVEDRKREGETQYF. In nucleotides, the CDR3 is TGCAGCGTTGAAGATAGAAAGCGGGAGGGGGAGACCCAGTACTTC.

V usage is TRBV6-2 or TRBV6-3 and J usage is TRBJ2-7; D is perhaps TRBD1 or TRBD2 (5 bases each). V was pared by 5 bases and J by 5 bases, with 19 bases between. Germline lookup yields CDR1 MNHEY and CDR2 SVGEGT. This CDR3 is 15 amino acids long. The CDR3 sequence: CASSATGTRQNEQYF. In DNA form, the CDR3 reads TGTGCCAGCAGTGCAACCGGGACCCGCCAAAACGAGCAGTACTTC.

This rearrangement joins TRBV24-1 to TRBJ2-1; 9 bases agree with TRBD2. Germline trimming cut 2 bases from V and 2 bases from J; bases unmatched to any gene: 6. The CDR3 is 17 amino acids. Germline values: CDR1 KGHDR, CDR2 SFDVKD. The CDR3 protein is CATSDWSSSGAYNEQFF. Written as DNA, the CDR3 is TGTGCCACCAGTGATTGGAGTTCTAGCGGGGCCTACAATGAGCAGTTCTTC.

In this sample, this clonotype turned up many times. V is TRBV2 and J is TRBJ2-1; D is unclear. Trimming pared 0 bases from V and 0 bases from J, leaving 6 bases between. The CDR3 has 15 residues. Germline-derived CDR1 and CDR2 are SNHLY and FYNNEI. The CDR3 region is CASSEARSSYNEQFF. The CDR3 region has the DNA TGTGCCAGCAGTGAAGCCAGGAGCTCCTACAATGAGCAGTTCTTC.

This clonotype was observed many times. V gene TRBV10-3 combines with J gene TRBJ2-5, with D uncertain. The CDR3 spans 13 residues. V lost 5 bases and J lost 0, with 7 bases in between. Germline CDR1 is ENHRY and CDR2 is SYGVKD. The chain's CDR3 is CAISSEYQETQYF. The CDR3 DNA is TGTGCCATCAGTTCGGAGTACCAAGAGACCCAGTACTTC.

The chain recombines TRBV6-1 with TRBJ1-4, with TRBD1 as a possible D gene (5 bases). The CDR3 spans 15 residues. CDR1 is MNHNS and CDR2 is SASEGT in the germline V gene. Trimming shortened V by 7 bases and J by 0 bases, and 12 bases separated the two germline ends. The CDR3: CASNSGSATNEKLFF. The CDR3 nucleotides are TGTGCCAGCAACTCAGGGTCTGCAACTAATGAAAAACTGTTTTTT.

This clonotype was seen at least ten times. The rearrangement joins TRBV3-1 to TRBJ1-1; D is uncertain. Trimming stripped 2 bases from V and 4 bases from J, with 5 bases between. This CDR3 spans 12 amino acids. CDR1 and CDR2 from the germline V gene are LGHDT and YNNKEL (reference sequence). CDR3 DNA: TGTGCCAGCAGCCAACTGGGCACTGAAGCTTTCTTT. Translation: CASSQLGTEAFF. Complete variable domain (other parts from reference TRBV3-1 and TRBJ1-1): DTAVSQTPKYLVTQMGNDKSIKCEQNLGHDTMYWYKQDSKKFLKIMFSYNNKELIINETVPNRFSPKSPDKAHLNLHINSLELGDSAVYFCASSQLGTEAFFGQGTRLTVV.

This clonotype was observed at least ten times. The rearrangement links TRBV29-1 to TRBJ2-1, with a tentative D call TRBD1 (6 bases). Deletions cut 1 base from V and 0 bases from J, with 16 bases between. CDR3 length: 17 amino acids. Germline values: CDR1 SQVTM, CDR2 ANQGSEA. CDR3 in DNA: TGCAGCGTTGAAGGAACCAGGGGCACGAGCTCCTACAATGAGCAGTTCTTC. Its translation: CSVEGTRGTSSYNEQFF.

This clonotype has a handful of counts. The V and J genes are TRBV7-6 and TRBJ2-1, with a possible D match to TRBD2 (5 bases). Trimming stripped 7 bases from V and 0 bases from J, with 16 bases between. Germline loops: CDR1 SGHVS, CDR2 FNYEAQ. There are 16 residues in the CDR3. DNA for the CDR3: TGTGCCAGCACCGCCACGGGAATTAGCTCCTACAATGAGCAGTTCTTC. This gives the protein CASTATGISSYNEQFF.